This T cell receptor (beta chain) is drawn from a study of blood T cell repertoires in COVID-19 (dated by TCRdb to 2020 to 2021). At the level of the whole study: Samples from collaborators originated in the United States, Italy and Spain and spanned both the acute and convalescent phases of COVID-19. The prospective study material was composed of cDNA or gDNA derived from T cells, B-cell-depleted T cells, or PBMCs. Subjects who had been exposed to COVID-19, were actively infected with it, or had recovered from it provided the deeply sampled blood TCRbeta repertoires that made up the dataset. The repertoires were released in a freely available public database meant as a resource for research on the immune response to SARS-CoV-2. The samples were drawn from the first 160 participants of the ongoing ImmuneRACE study and from over a thousand subjects provided by 6 global collaborators. Nearly every sample came with metadata listing a de-identified subject ID, COVID-19 status, age in years and sex. Where HLA class I and class II types were available, the types were taken from metadata supplied by the sample provider, not from assay-based typing. Study-wide conclusions, independent of this receptor: The quantity of clinical and demographic metadata differed by source and by participant and was supplied without curation.

TCRbeta CDR3 regions were amplified from genomic DNA by means of the immunoSEQ Assay, a bias-controlled multiplex PCR. The authors' analysis ran thus. Within the assay, amplification of reference gene primers was used to estimate how many nucleated cells each sample contained. To quantify the absolute abundance of each unique TCRbeta CDR3 rearrangement, sequence reads were collapsed and filtered. For each sample, productive Simpson clonality was calculated by taking the square root of Simpson's diversity index across productive rearrangements. The source is immuneACCESS, and TCRdb retained only in-frame sequences with V and J called. Part of the clones is not carried over; for the studies checked, unresolved V genes explain less than half of this, and the remainder is unexplained. The V and J calls and clone size were taken over from that table, and D and trimming were inferred from the DNA. In this sample the table shows 55,000 to 65,000 clones, over 70% of which occur a single time. Together, the top ten hold about a tenth of the sample.

For this clone: Its target antigen remains unknown. No clone much larger than this one lies a single base away; base qualities are absent.

V is trimmed back by 1 base and J by 7 bases, and the junction contains 6 bases that no gene match accounts for. The CDR3 contains 16 residues, cysteine and phenylalanine counted. Solely the CDR3 DNA is kept, with 48 bases framed from the first base. According to the germline V gene, CDR1 reads MNHNS and CDR2 reads SASEGT. At one collaborating source in Seattle, patients were enrolled during active infection and were followed longitudinally through the course of disease. Collaborating institutions collected whole blood in K2EDTA tubes following their own protocols. For TCRbeta analysis, collaborators shipped samples as frozen whole blood, isolated PBMCs, or DNA extracted from either of those sample types.

Recombination connected TRBV6-1 to TRBJ2-1, with 11 bases aligning to TRBD2. This receptor was taken from a man between 25 and 39 years old with COVID-19, enrolled during active disease. The source material was peripheral blood. The base sequence is TGTGCCAGCAGTGAAGATCGGCTAGCGGGAGGAAATGAGCAGTTCTTC. Its coded protein is CASSEDRLAGGNEQFF.